This TCR beta chain originates from a study of CD8 T cells in ankylosing spondylitis. General study points: A motif of eight highly homologous TCR beta variants was seen as apparently characteristic of ankylosing spondylitis blood. Researchers report that disease-linked clones proved CD8+ and relatively rare in peripheral blood. In ankylosing spondylitis patients, matched synovial fluid reportedly showed significant enrichment of disease-linked clones.

The trim removed 4 bases at V and 2 bases at J, leaving 7 bases unmatched. The CDR3 is 16 amino acids. Germline lookup yields CDR1 MGHRA and CDR2 YSYEKL. This clonotype has ten or more counts. Its specificity is not known. Construction of TCR beta libraries was performed using quantitative 5'-RACE with molecular barcodes. TCRdb processed the 5' RACE reads anew with MiXCR; each CDR3 protein has one entry. The profile shows 500,000 to 550,000 distinct CDR3 sequences, about an eighth of them singletons. The clonotype was recovered from a male donor with ankylosing spondylitis. The chain employs TRBV4-1 and TRBJ2-3, with 9 bases lining up with TRBD2. Sequencing used blood, either unsorted or a sorted T cell fraction (not recorded which). CDR3 protein: CASSPTTSGNTDTQYF. The CDR3, as DNA: TGCGCCAGCAGCCCGACGACTAGCGGTAACACAGATACGCAGTATTTT.